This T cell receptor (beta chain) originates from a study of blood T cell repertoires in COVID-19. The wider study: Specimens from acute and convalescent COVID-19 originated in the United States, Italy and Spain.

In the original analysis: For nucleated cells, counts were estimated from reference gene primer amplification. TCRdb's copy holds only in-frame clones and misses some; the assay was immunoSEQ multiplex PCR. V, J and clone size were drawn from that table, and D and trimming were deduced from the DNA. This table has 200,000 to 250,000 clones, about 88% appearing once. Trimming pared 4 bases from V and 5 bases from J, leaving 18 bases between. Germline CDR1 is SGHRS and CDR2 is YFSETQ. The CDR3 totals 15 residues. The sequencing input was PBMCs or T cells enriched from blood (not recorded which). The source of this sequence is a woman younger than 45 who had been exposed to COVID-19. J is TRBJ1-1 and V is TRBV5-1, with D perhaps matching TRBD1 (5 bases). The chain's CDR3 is CASSAPGRGRTEAFF. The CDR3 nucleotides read TGCGCCAGCAGCGCACCCGGGAGGGGTAGGACTGAAGCTTTCTTT.